The clone carrying this T cell receptor beta chain was counted a few times. Its ends do not fully match the called genes, so a read error is possible. The record originates from a study of T cells in Graves' hyperthyroidism and ophthalmopathy. What was amplified from RNA transcripts were TCR beta CDR3 regions. TCR CDR3 regions were first amplified by RT-PCR with HTBI primers. TCRdb reprocessed the multiplex PCR reads with MiXCR, giving one entry per CDR3 protein. The table lists about 270,000 distinct CDR3 sequences, less than 30% of them singletons. Germline values: CDR1 ENHRY, CDR2 SYGVKD. The CDR3 extends over 19 amino acids.

This receptor was obtained from a man aged 40-55 years with Graves' hyperthyroidism that later progressed to Graves' ophthalmopathy. The sample comprised blood. This rearrangement joins TRBV10-3 to TRBJ2-2, with 12 bases aligning to TRBD1. In DNA form, the CDR3 reads TGTACCATCAGCAGAAGACCGGGACAGGGGGCGGTTAGCACCGGGGAGCTGTTTTTT. This sequence encodes CTISRRPGQGAVSTGELFF.